The 5 T cell receptor beta chains in this list originate from one sample, sequenced in a study of control samples from healthy donors and cancer patients. Method: immunoSEQ multiplex PCR; TCRdb's copy keeps in-frame clones and lacks some. This sample has fewer than 200,000 clones, with 96% found just once. Sequencing was performed on blood. The receptors here all came from a young woman in good health.

This rearrangement joins TRBV6-5 to TRBJ2-2, with 7 nucleotides matching TRBD1. V was clipped by 8 bases and J by 0 bases; unmatched bases: 3. Germline V gene sequence: CDR1 MNHEY, CDR2 SVGAGI. The length of the CDR3 is 14 residues. The CDR3 bases are TGTGCCAGCCGGGGACAGTCGAACACCGGGGAGCTGTTTTTT. Amino acid sequence: CASRGQSNTGELFF.

V gene TRBV5-1 combines with J gene TRBJ1-2, with TRBD1 as a possible D gene (6 bases). V was shortened by 3 bases and J by 3 bases, with 18 bases between the two germline ends. CDR1 and CDR2 from the germline V gene are SGHRS and YFSETQ. The CDR3 is made up of 16 amino acids. The CDR3 region has the DNA TGCGCCAGCAGCTCGAGGGGGGGCCAGACCGACTATGGCTACACCTTC. Amino acid sequence: CASSSRGGQTDYGYTF.

V and J are TRBV5-5 and TRBJ2-7, with TRBD1 matching over 8 bases. CDR1 is SGHKS, CDR2 YYEKEE, per germline (reference sequence). V was pared by 4 bases and J by 4 bases, with 7 bases of the junction left unmatched. This CDR3 contains 14 residues. Written as DNA, the CDR3 is TGTGCCAGCAGCCAGACAGGGGCTGGTTACGAGCAGTACTTC. It translates to CASSQTGAGYEQYF. Together with reference TRBV5-5 and TRBJ2-7, the CDR3 gives the full variable domain: DAGVTQSPTHLIKTRGQQVTLRCSPISGHKSVSWYQQVLGQGPQFIFQYYEKEERGRGNFPDRFSARQFPNYSSELNVNALLLGDSALYLCASSQTGAGYEQYFGPGTRLTVT.

This chain uses TRBV5-8 with TRBJ1-5; D is undetermined. This CDR3 contains 14 residues. Trimming stripped 3 bases from V and 4 bases from J, with 11 bases between. Germline CDR1 SGHTS, CDR2 YDEGEE. The CDR3 sequence: CASSWALANQPQHF. The CDR3 nucleotides are TGTGCCAGCAGCTGGGCATTAGCAAATCAGCCCCAGCATTTT.

This clone came up once. This chain uses TRBV5-1 with TRBJ2-1, with 7 positions matching TRBD2. The CDR3 extends over 16 amino acids. Germline CDR1 is SGHRS and CDR2 is YFSETQ. J was trimmed by 4 bases and V by 3 bases; bases with no gene match: 10. DNA of the CDR3: TGCGCCAGCAGCTCGGGAAGCGGGGACCTTTACAATGAGCAGTTCTTC. It translates to CASSSGSGDLYNEQFF. The variable domain in full, completed from reference TRBV5-1 and TRBJ2-1, reads KAGVTQTPRYLIKTRGQQVTLSCSPISGHRSVSWYQQTPGQGLQFLFEYFSETQRNKGNFPGRFSGRQFSNSRSEMNVSTLELGDSALYLCASSSGSGDLYNEQFFGPGTRLTVL.